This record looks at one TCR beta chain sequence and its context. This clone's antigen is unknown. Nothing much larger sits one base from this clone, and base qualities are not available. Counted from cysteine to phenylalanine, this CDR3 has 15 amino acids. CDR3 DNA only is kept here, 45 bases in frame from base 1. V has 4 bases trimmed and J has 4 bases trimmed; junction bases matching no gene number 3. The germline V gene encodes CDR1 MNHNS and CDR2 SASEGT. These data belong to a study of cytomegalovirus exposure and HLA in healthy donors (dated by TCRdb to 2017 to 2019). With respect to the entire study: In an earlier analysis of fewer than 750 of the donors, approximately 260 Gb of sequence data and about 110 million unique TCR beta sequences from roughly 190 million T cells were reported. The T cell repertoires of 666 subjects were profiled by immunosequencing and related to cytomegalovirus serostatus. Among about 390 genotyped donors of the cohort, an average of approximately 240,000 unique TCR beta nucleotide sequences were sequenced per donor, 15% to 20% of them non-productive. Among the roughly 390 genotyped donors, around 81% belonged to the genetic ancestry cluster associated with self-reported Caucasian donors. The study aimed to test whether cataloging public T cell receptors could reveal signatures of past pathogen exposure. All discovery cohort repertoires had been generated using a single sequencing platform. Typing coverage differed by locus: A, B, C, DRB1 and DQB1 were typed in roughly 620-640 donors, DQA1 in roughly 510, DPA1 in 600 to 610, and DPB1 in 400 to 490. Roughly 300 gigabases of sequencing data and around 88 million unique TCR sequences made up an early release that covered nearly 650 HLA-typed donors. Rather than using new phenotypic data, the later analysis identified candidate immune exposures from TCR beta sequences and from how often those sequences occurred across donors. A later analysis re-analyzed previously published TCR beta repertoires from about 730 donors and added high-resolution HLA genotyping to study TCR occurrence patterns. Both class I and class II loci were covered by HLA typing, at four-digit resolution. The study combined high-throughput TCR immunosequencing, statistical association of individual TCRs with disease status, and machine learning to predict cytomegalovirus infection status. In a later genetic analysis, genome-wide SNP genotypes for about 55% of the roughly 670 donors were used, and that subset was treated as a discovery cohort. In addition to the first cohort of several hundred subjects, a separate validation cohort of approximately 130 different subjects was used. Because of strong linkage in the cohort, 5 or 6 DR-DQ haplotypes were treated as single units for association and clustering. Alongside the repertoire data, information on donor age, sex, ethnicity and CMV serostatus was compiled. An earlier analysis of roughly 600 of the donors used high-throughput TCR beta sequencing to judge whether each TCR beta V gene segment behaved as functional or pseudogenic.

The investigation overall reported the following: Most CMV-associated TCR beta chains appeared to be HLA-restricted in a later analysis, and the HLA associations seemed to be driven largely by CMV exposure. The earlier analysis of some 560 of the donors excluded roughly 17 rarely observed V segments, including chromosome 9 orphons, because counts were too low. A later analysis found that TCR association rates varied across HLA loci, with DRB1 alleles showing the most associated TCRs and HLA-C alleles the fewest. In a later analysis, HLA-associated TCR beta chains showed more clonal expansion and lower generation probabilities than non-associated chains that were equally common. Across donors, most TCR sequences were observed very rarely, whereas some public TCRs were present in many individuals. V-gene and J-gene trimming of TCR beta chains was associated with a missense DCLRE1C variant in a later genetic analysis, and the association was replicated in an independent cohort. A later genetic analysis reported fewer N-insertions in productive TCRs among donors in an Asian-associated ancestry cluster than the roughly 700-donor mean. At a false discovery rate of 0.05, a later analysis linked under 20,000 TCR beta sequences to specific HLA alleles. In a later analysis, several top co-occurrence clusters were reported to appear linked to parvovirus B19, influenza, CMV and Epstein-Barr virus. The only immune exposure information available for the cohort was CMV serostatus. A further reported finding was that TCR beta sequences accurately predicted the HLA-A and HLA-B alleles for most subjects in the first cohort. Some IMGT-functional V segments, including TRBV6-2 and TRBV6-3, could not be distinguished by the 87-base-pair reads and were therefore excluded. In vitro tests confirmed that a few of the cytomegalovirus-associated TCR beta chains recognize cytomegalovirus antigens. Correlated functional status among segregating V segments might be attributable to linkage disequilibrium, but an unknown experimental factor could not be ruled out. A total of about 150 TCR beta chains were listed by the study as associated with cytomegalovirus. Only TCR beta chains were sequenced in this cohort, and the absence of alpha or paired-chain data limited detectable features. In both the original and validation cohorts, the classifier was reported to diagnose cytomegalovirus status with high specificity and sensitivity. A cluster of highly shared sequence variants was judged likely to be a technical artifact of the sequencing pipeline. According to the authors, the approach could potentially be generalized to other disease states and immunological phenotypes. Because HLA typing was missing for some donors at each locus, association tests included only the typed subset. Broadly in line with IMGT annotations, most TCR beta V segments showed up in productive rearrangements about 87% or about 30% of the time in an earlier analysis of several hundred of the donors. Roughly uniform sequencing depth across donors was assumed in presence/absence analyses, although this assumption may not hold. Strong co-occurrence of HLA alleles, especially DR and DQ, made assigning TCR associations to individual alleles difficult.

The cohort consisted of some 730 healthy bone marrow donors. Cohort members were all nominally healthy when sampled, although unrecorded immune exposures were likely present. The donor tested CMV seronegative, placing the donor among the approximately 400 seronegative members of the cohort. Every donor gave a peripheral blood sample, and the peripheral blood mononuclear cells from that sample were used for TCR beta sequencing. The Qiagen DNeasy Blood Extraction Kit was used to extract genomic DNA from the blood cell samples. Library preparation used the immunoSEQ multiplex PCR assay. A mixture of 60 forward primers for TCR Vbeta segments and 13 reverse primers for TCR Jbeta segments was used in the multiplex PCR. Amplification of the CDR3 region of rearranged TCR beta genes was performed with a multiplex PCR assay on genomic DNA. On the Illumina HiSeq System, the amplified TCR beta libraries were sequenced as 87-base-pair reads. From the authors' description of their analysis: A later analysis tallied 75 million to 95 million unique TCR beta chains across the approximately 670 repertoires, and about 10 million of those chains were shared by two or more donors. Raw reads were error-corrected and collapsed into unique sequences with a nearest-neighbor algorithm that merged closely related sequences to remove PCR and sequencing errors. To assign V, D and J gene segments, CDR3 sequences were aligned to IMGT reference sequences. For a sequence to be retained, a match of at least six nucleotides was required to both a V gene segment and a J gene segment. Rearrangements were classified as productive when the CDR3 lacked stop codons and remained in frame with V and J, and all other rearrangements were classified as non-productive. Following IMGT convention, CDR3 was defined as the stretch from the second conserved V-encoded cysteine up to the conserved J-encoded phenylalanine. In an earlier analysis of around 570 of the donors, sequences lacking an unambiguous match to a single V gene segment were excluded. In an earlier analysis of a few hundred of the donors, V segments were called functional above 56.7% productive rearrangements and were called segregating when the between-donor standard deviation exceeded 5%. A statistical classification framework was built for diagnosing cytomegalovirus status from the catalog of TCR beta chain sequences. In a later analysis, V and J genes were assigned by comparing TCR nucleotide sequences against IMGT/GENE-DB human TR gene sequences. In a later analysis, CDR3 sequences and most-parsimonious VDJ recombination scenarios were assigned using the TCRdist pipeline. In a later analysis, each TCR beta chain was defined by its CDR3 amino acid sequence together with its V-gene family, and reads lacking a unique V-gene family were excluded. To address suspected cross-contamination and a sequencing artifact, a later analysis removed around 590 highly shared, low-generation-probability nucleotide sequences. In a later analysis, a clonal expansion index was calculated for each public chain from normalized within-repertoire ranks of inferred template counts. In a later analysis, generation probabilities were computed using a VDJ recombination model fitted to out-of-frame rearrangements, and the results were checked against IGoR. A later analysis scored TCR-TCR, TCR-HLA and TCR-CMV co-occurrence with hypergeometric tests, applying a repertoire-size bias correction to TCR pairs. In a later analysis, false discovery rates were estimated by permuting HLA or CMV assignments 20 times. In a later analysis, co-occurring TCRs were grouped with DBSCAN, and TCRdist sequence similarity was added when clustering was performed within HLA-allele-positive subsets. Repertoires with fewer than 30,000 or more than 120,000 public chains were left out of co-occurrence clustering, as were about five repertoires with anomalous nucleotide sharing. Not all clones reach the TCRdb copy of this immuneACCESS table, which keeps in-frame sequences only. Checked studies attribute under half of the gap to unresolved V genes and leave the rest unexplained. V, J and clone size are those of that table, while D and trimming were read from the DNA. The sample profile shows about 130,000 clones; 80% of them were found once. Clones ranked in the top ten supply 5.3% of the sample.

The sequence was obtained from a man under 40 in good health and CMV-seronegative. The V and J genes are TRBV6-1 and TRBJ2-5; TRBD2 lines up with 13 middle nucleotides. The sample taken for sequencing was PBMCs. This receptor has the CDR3 CASSVGLAGVETQYF. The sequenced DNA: TGTGCCAGCAGTGTTGGACTAGCGGGGGTAGAGACCCAGTACTTC.